The 30 T cell receptor beta chains below come from one sample, sequenced in a study of blood T cell repertoires in COVID-19. TCRdb's copy holds only in-frame clones and misses some; the assay was immunoSEQ multiplex PCR. The sample has approximately 150,000 clones; 75% to 90% are singletons. Specimen: PBMCs or T cells enriched from blood (not recorded which). The source of these receptors is a man in his sixties who had recovered from COVID-19.

The gene calls are TRBV6-5 and TRBJ1-3; 9 nucleotides agree with TRBD1. The CDR3 totals 15 residues. The junction had 2 bases not matched to a gene; V was cut back by 0 bases and J by 5 bases. Germline V gives CDR1 MNHEY, CDR2 SVGAGI. CDR3 region: CASSYSGQGRNTIYF. The DNA of the CDR3 is TGTGCCAGCAGTTACTCGGGACAGGGAAGAAACACCATATATTTT.

The V gene is TRBV2, the J gene TRBJ1-1; unclear D gene. The germline V and J ends were trimmed by 2 bases and 0 bases, with 7 bases remaining between them. Germline V gene data show CDR1 as SNHLY and CDR2 as FYNNEI. The CDR3 is made up of 14 amino acids. The chain's CDR3 is CASSESRVNTEAFF. CDR3 nucleotides: TGTGCCAGCAGTGAAAGCCGGGTGAACACTGAAGCTTTCTTT. Full variable domain (missing parts from reference TRBV2 and TRBJ1-1): EPEVTQTPSHQVTQMGQEVILRCVPISNHLYFYWYRQILGQKVEFLVSFYNNEISEKSEIFDDQFSVERPDGSNFTLKIRSTKLEDSAMYFCASSESRVNTEAFFGQGTRLTVV.

The chain has TRBV7-6 and TRBJ2-7; D perhaps matches TRBD1 (6 bases). The CDR3 is 17 amino acids. Trimming shortened V by 3 bases and J by 2 bases, and 20 bases separated the two germline ends. Per the germline V gene, CDR1 is SGHVS and CDR2 is FNYEAQ. The CDR3 loop reads CASSLAPGRGKTYEQYF. DNA for the CDR3: TGTGCCAGCAGCTTGGCCCCGGGCAGGGGTAAAACCTACGAGCAGTACTTC.

The chain recombines TRBV20-1 with TRBJ1-6; a possible D gene is TRBD1 (5 bases). The CDR3 has 11 amino acids. The V gene's germline CDR1 is DFQATT and CDR2 SNEGSKA (reference sequence). V was clipped by 1 base and J by 16 bases, with 11 bases between them. The DNA for the CDR3 is TGCAGTGCTAGAGGGTCTGGGGGGCTCCACTTT. This sequence encodes CSARGSGGLHF.

This sequence joins TRBV18 and TRBJ1-1; tentative D call: TRBD1 (5 bases). Trimming left V 2 bases short and J 5 bases short, with 12 bases between. This CDR3 comprises 14 residues. CDR1 and CDR2 (germline): KGHSH, LQKENI. CDR3 region: CASSPDSQGTEAFF. CDR3 nucleotides: TGTGCCAGCTCACCAGACAGTCAGGGAACTGAAGCTTTCTTT.

The chain joins TRBV6-1 to TRBJ1-2; the D is unclear. The CDR3 loop spans 15 amino acids. Germline V gives CDR1 MNHNS, CDR2 SASEGT. Between the trimmed V and J ends, which lost 2 bases and 2 bases, there was a span of 12 bases. Here the CDR3 DNA reads TGTGCCAGCAGTGAATCACTCGAGTGGAACTATGGCTACACCTTC. Protein: CASSESLEWNYGYTF.

The genes are TRBV27 and TRBJ2-3; tentative D call: TRBD1 (5 bases). The CDR3 length is 13 residues. Per the germline V gene, CDR1 is MNHEY and CDR2 is SMNVEV (reference sequence). V was shortened by 6 bases and J by 4 bases, with 11 bases between the two germline ends. CDR3 region: CASRQDTSDTQYF. DNA of the CDR3: TGTGCCAGCAGGCAGGACACTTCAGATACGCAGTATTTT.

The chain links TRBV5-1 to TRBJ2-1; tentatively, D is TRBD2 (6 bases). The CDR3 runs to 10 residues. Germline CDR1 reads SGHRS; CDR2 reads YFSETQ. Trimming removed 5 bases at V and 9 bases at J, with 6 bases between. CDR3 in DNA: TGCGCCAGCAGGGGGGGTGAGCAGTTCTTC. It encodes CASRGGEQFF. Full variable domain (remainder filled in from reference TRBV5-1 and TRBJ2-1): KAGVTQTPRYLIKTRGQQVTLSCSPISGHRSVSWYQQTPGQGLQFLFEYFSETQRNKGNFPGRFSGRQFSNSRSEMNVSTLELGDSALYLCASRGGEQFFGPGTRLTVL.

V gene TRBV2 combines with J gene TRBJ2-3, with 11 positions matching TRBD1. Germline V gene sequence: CDR1 SNHLY, CDR2 FYNNEI. This CDR3 has 16 amino acids. J was trimmed by 1 base and V by 6 bases; bases with no gene match: 6. The CDR3 coding sequence is TGTGCCAGCAGAGAAAGGGGACAGGGGGGCACAGATACGCAGTATTTT. Translating it yields CASRERGQGGTDTQYF.

The V and J genes are TRBV28 and TRBJ2-5; 7 bases line up with TRBD1. V dropped 4 bases and J dropped 3; count of bases not matched to a gene: 5. The CDR3 runs 14 residues. CDR1 is MDHEN, CDR2 SYDVKM, per germline. CDR3 sequence (DNA): TGTGCCAGCAGTTCACCGGGACAGAAAGAGACCCAGTACTTC. This sequence encodes CASSSPGQKETQYF.

CDR3 amino acids: CASSVGVMGNTIYF. The CDR3 coding sequence is TGTGCCAGCAGCGTAGGAGTTATGGGAAACACCATATATTTT. The V gene is TRBV9, the J gene TRBJ1-3; D is undetermined. V lost 0 bases and J lost 4, with 8 bases in between. This CDR3 is built from 14 residues. Germline CDR1 SGDLS, CDR2 YYNGEE.

The J gene is TRBJ2-3, the V gene TRBV5-4, with D perhaps matching TRBD1 (5 bases). The CDR3 sequence is 16 residues long. CDR1 and CDR2 from the germline V gene are SGHNT and YYREEE (reference sequence). V was clipped by 4 bases and J by 1 base, with 16 bases between them. The CDR3 DNA follows: TGTGCCAGCAGCCGACCCTCAGGGCTGGGCACAGATACGCAGTATTTT. This encodes CASSRPSGLGTDTQYF. The full variable domain, in which reference TRBV5-4 and TRBJ2-3 provide the parts outside the CDR3, is ETGVTQSPTHLIKTRGQQVTLRCSSQSGHNTVSWYQQALGQGPQFIFQYYREEENGRGNFPPRFSGLQFPNYSSELNVNALELDDSALYLCASSRPSGLGTDTQYFGPGTRLTVL.

The genes are TRBV15 and TRBJ2-1, with D tentatively TRBD2 (5 bases). The V and J ends lost 4 bases and 6 bases respectively, with 13 bases between them. The CDR3 runs 14 residues. Germline V lookup: CDR1 LNHNV, CDR2 YYDKDF (reference sequence). CDR3 sequence: CATSIERVFNEQFF. The CDR3 nucleotides read TGTGCCACCAGCATAGAGAGGGTCTTCAATGAGCAGTTCTTC.

This clone appeared a single time. The CDR3 sequence is CSALAGQGRKNGYTF. The CDR3 DNA reads TGCAGCGCTCTAGCTGGGCAGGGGAGAAAAAATGGCTACACCTTC. This chain connects TRBV29-1 to TRBJ1-2; TRBD1 might be the D (6 bases). V was cut by 7 bases and J by 6 bases, with 24 bases left in between. CDR1 and CDR2 from the germline V gene are SQVTM and ANQGSEA. This CDR3 region has 15 residues. The variable domain in full, completed from reference TRBV29-1 and TRBJ1-2, reads SAVISQKPSRDICQRGTSLTIQCQVDSQVTMMFWYRQQPGQSLTLIATANQGSEATYESGFVIDKFPISRPNLTFSTLTVSNMSPEDSSIYLCSALAGQGRKNGYTFGSGTRLTVV.

This rearrangement joins TRBV7-9 to TRBJ2-7; 12 positions match TRBD2. Looked up from germline, CDR1 is SEHNR and CDR2 is FQNEAQ (reference sequence). V shed 4 bases, J shed 0 bases, and the junction held 10 bases outside the gene matches. The CDR3 totals 18 residues. CDR3 bases: TGTGCCAGCAGCTACCCAAAAGGACTAGCGGGAAACTCCTACGAGCAGTACTTC. This codes for CASSYPKGLAGNSYEQYF.

The chain uses TRBV7-8 and TRBJ2-2; D might be TRBD2 (7 bases). Trimming took 5 bases from V and 7 from J, leaving 23 bases between them. CDR3 size: 17 residues. The germline gives CDR1 SGHVS, CDR2 FQNEAQ. The chain's CDR3 is CASSQHPIRGAGGELFF. The CDR3 nucleotides read TGTGCCAGCAGCCAGCATCCGATACGGGGGGCAGGCGGGGAGCTGTTTTTT. The variable domain in full, with the rest retrieved from reference TRBV7-8 and TRBJ2-2, is GAGVSQSPRYKVAKRGQDVALRCDPISGHVSLFWYQQALGQGPEFLTYFQNEAQLDKSGLPSDRFFAERPEGSVSTLKIQRTQQEDSAVYLCASSQHPIRGAGGELFFGEGSRLTVL.

The chain is built from TRBV24-1 and TRBJ1-5; TRBD1 matches 7 bases. The ends lost 4 bases at V and 7 bases at J; junction bases unmatched: 6. Germline CDR1 KGHDR, CDR2 SFDVKD. This CDR3 is built from 14 residues. The CDR3 loop reads CATSEATGDQPQHF. CDR3 sequence (DNA): TGTGCCACCAGTGAAGCAACAGGGGACCAGCCCCAGCATTTT.

The J gene is TRBJ2-2, the V gene TRBV24-1; 7 bases align to TRBD1. Looked up from germline, CDR1 is KGHDR and CDR2 is SFDVKD. The CDR3 consists of 17 residues. J lost 1 base, V lost 0 bases, and 4 bases had no gene match. Written as DNA, the CDR3 is TGTGCCACCAGTGATTTGGGCAGGGGGAGGAACACCGGGGAGCTGTTTTTT. It is translated as CATSDLGRGRNTGELFF.

The table lists this clone with a few counts. The same CDR3 arises from other DNA sequences in this sample as well. The chain combines TRBV30 with TRBJ2-7; D is uncertain. The CDR3 has 11 amino acids. V was pared by 2 bases and J by 3 bases, with 5 bases between. Germline CDR1 is GTSNPN and CDR2 is SVGIG (reference sequence). The CDR3 is CAWSRSYEQYF. As DNA, the CDR3 is TGTGCCTGGAGTAGGAGCTACGAGCAGTACTTC.

V usage is TRBV14 and J usage is TRBJ1-3; weak D call: TRBD1 (6 bases). Germline values: CDR1 SGHDN, CDR2 FVKESK. The CDR3 runs 15 residues. V was pared by 4 bases and J by 0 bases, with 10 bases between. As DNA, the CDR3 is TGTGCCAGCAGCCGCACAGGGAACTCTGGAAACACCATATATTTT. Its translation is CASSRTGNSGNTIYF. Full variable domain (rest looked up from reference TRBV14 and TRBJ1-3): EAGVTQFPSHSVIEKGQTVTLRCDPISGHDNLYWYRRVMGKEIKFLLHFVKESKQDESGMPNNRFLAERTGGTYSTLKVQPAELEDSGVYFCASSRTGNSGNTIYFGEGSWLTVV.

The J gene is TRBJ2-3, the V gene TRBV7-8, with 8 bases fitting TRBD2. The germline gives CDR1 SGHVS, CDR2 FQNEAQ. Trimming took 6 bases from V and 2 from J; bases not matched to a gene: 22. There are 20 residues in the CDR3. The CDR3 protein is CASSFYGLAGRSALTDTQYF. In DNA, the CDR3 is TGTGCCAGCAGTTTCTATGGTCTAGCGGGCCGCTCGGCCCTCACAGATACGCAGTATTTT.

V usage is TRBV5-1 and J usage is TRBJ2-3; 11 nucleotides match TRBD2. The CDR3 has 17 amino acids. Trimming cost V 4 bases and J 4 bases; bases outside gene matches: 11. CDR1 SGHRS and CDR2 YFSETQ come from the germline V gene. CDR3 region: CASSVSGRADWADTQYF. CDR3 in DNA: TGCGCCAGCAGCGTTAGCGGGAGGGCCGATTGGGCAGATACGCAGTATTTT.

This chain joins TRBV28 and TRBJ1-5, with no clear D. The germline gives CDR1 MDHEN, CDR2 SYDVKM. The V end lost 6 bases, the J end lost 7 bases, and 16 bases lay between the germline ends. This CDR3 spans 14 amino acids. DNA for the CDR3: TGTGCCAGCAGAAAATCACTTGCAGGCCAGCCCCAGCATTTT. This encodes CASRKSLAGQPQHF. Looking up the rest from reference TRBV28 and TRBJ1-5 gives the full variable domain: DVKVTQSSRYLVKRTGEKVFLECVQDMDHENMFWYRQDPGLGLRLIYFSYDVKMKEKGDIPEGYSVSREKKERFSLILESASTNQTSMYLCASRKSLAGQPQHFGDGTRLSIL.

The chain employs TRBV2 and TRBJ1-6; D perhaps matches TRBD1 (5 bases). V lost 8 bases and J 10 bases, leaving 21 bases between the germline ends. The CDR3 is 15 amino acids. From germline, CDR1 is SNHLY and CDR2 FYNNEI. The chain's CDR3 is CASRVDSLEWSPLHF. CDR3 coding DNA: TGTGCCAGCCGAGTCGACAGCCTTGAATGGTCACCCCTCCACTTT.

CDR3 DNA: TGTGCCAGCAGCAGGGGGGTCAGCACTGAAGCTTTCTTT. Protein sequence: CASSRGVSTEAFF. V usage is TRBV25-1 and J usage is TRBJ1-1, with TRBD1 identical over 7 bases. The V segment lost 6 bases and the J segment 4 bases; nucleotides outside the gene matches: 5. Germline V gene data show CDR1 as MGHDK and CDR2 as SYGVNS. The CDR3 spans 13 residues. Using reference TRBV25-1 and TRBJ1-1 for the parts outside the CDR3, the full variable domain is EADIYQTPRYLVIGTGKKITLECSQTMGHDKMYWYQQDPGMELHLIHYSYGVNSTEKGDLSSESTVSRIRTEHFPLTLESARPSHTSQYLCASSRGVSTEAFFGQGTRLTVV.

The chain joins TRBV11-2 to TRBJ1-4; D is unresolved. The ends were cut back, 3 bases at V and 7 bases at J, with 12 bases in the middle. The CDR3 sequence is 14 residues long. CDR1 is SGHAT and CDR2 is FQNNGV in the germline V gene. The CDR3 region has the DNA TGTGCCAGCAGCTTCACTGCGGGGAGTGAAAAACTGTTTTTT. Translation gives CASSFTAGSEKLFF.

The rearrangement joins TRBV5-1 to TRBJ1-6; 8 nucleotides align to TRBD1. The CDR3 covers 14 residues. Trimming at V came to 5 bases and at J to 6 bases, leaving 4 bases not matched to a gene. CDR1 and CDR2 from the germline V gene are SGHRS and YFSETQ. CDR3 amino acids: CASRATGGNSPLHF. CDR3 DNA: TGCGCCAGCAGGGCTACAGGGGGTAATTCACCCCTCCACTTT. Full variable domain (remainder filled in from reference TRBV5-1 and TRBJ1-6): KAGVTQTPRYLIKTRGQQVTLSCSPISGHRSVSWYQQTPGQGLQFLFEYFSETQRNKGNFPGRFSGRQFSNSRSEMNVSTLELGDSALYLCASRATGGNSPLHFGNGTRLTVT.

This clone occurred once. V usage is TRBV5-5 and J usage is TRBJ1-5; D not certain. This CDR3 is 14 amino acids long. CDR1 is SGHKS, CDR2 YYEKEE, per germline (reference sequence). V shed 4 bases and J shed 0 bases, with 8 bases lying between them. In DNA, the CDR3 is TGTGCCAGCAGCCTGCGGGGTAGCAATCAGCCCCAGCATTTT. Translation: CASSLRGSNQPQHF.

The V call is TRBV2, the J call TRBJ1-6; D perhaps matches TRBD1 (5 bases). This CDR3 is 13 amino acids long. Germline loops: CDR1 SNHLY, CDR2 FYNNEI. V lost 3 bases and J lost 9, with 9 bases in between. DNA of the CDR3: TGTGCCAGCAGTGATCGGACATTTTCACCCCTCCACTTT. Amino acid sequence: CASSDRTFSPLHF.

This chain links TRBV28 with TRBJ2-2; 10 nucleotides agree with TRBD2. V was pared by 10 bases and J by 4 bases, with 9 bases of the junction left unmatched. Germline V CDR1 and CDR2: MDHEN, SYDVKM. This CDR3 has 15 amino acids. Here the CDR3 reads CATISSGGTTGELFF. The CDR3 DNA follows: TGTGCCACCATCTCTAGCGGGGGCACCACCGGGGAGCTGTTTTTT. Variable domain in full (rest from reference TRBV28 and TRBJ2-2): DVKVTQSSRYLVKRTGEKVFLECVQDMDHENMFWYRQDPGLGLRLIYFSYDVKMKEKGDIPEGYSVSREKKERFSLILESASTNQTSMYLCATISSGGTTGELFFGEGSRLTVL.